Listed here are 4 T cell receptor beta chains from one sample, sequenced in a study of CD8+ T cells in alopecia areata. RNA extraction and reverse transcription yielded cDNA as sequencing template. Using immunoSEQ multiplex PCR, the repertoire was profiled, and TCRdb retains in-frame clones only, with some absent. The table has approximately 98,000 clones, roughly 59% seen once. Material for sequencing was CD8+ T cells sorted from blood. These receptors all come from a human donor in good health.

A word on this clone: A much larger clonotype is one base distant, so this may be a read error. The chain employs TRBV7-9 and TRBJ2-7, with D unclear. Trimming left V 1 base short and J 6 bases short, with 4 bases between. The CDR3 sequence is 11 residues long. The germline gives CDR1 SEHNR, CDR2 FQNEAQ (reference sequence). The CDR3 sequence: CASSLGTEQYF. The CDR3 nucleotides are TGTGCCAGCAGCTTAGGGACCGAGCAGTACTTC. The whole variable domain, filled in from reference TRBV7-9 and TRBJ2-7, reads DTGVSQNPRHKITKRGQNVTFRCDPISEHNRLYWYRQTLGQGPEFLTYFQNEAQLEKSRLLSDRFSAERPKGSFSTLEIQRTEQGDSAMYLCASSLGTEQYFGPGTRLTVT.

To note about this clone: One junction end disagrees with the germline gene, perhaps due to a read error. The chain links TRBV13 to TRBJ1-4, with D maybe TRBD1 (5 bases). This CDR3 spans 13 amino acids. Germline V lookup: CDR1 PRHDT, CDR2 FYEKMQ (reference sequence). In nucleotides, the CDR3 is TGTGCCAGCAGGTCGAGGGGAGGCGAAAGACTGTTTTTT. Its protein product is CASRSRGGERLFF.

The CDR3 region has the DNA TGTGCCAGCAGTGAAGACAGGGTCTCGGGGGAGCAGTACTTC. Translation: CASSEDRVSGEQYF. This chain uses TRBV2 with TRBJ2-7, with D possibly matching TRBD1 (6 bases). Looked up from germline, CDR1 is SNHLY and CDR2 is FYNNEI. The CDR3 contains 14 residues. With 1 base removed from V and 7 bases from J, the gap between germline ends came to 14 bases.

This clone was picked up one time. The chain combines TRBV9 with TRBJ1-4; D gene ambiguous. The CDR3 has 15 residues. Germline assignment: CDR1 SGDLS and CDR2 YYNGEE. V was shortened by 0 bases and J by 8 bases, with 14 bases between the two germline ends. The CDR3, as DNA: TGTGCCAGCAGCGTAGGTGGCGGGTTGGAAGAAAAACTGTTTTTT. This translates into CASSVGGGLEEKLFF.